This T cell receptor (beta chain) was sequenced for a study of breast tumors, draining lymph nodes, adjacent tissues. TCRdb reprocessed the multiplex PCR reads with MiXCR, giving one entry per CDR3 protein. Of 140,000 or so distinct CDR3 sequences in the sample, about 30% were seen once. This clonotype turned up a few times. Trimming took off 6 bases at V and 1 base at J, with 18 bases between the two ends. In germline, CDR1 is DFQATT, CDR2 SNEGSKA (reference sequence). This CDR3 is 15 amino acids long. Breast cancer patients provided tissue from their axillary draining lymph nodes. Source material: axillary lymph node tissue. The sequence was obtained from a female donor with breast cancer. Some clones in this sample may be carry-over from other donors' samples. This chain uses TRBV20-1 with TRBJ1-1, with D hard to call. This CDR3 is CSATMGRASNTEAFF. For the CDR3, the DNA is TGCAGTGCAACGATGGGCCGGGCTTCGAACACTGAAGCTTTCTTT.